These 31 T cell receptor beta chains came from one sample sequenced in a study of identical twins. MiXCR, applied by TCRdb to the 5' RACE reads, yields one record per CDR3 protein. Among under 450,000 distinct CDR3 sequences listed, about 18% were seen once. Sample: naive T cells sorted from blood. The receptors shown here come from a man aged 50 to 59 in good health.

This clonotype has a handful of counts. J is TRBJ2-7 and V is TRBV6-6; D gene uncertain. CDR1 is MNHNY and CDR2 is SVGAGI in the germline V gene (reference sequence). V was pared by 2 bases and J by 3 bases, with 8 bases between. This CDR3 has 13 residues. The CDR3 protein is CASSYLQNYEQYF. CDR3 nucleotides: TGTGCCAGCAGTTACCTTCAGAACTACGAGCAGTACTTC.

This clonotype was detected ten times or more. The chain uses TRBV11-2 and TRBJ2-1, with TRBD1 matching 8 bases. Per germline, CDR1 SGHAT and CDR2 FQNNGV. Germline trimming cut 5 bases from V and 1 base from J; bases unmatched to any gene: 4. This CDR3 has 15 residues. The CDR3 DNA sequence: TGTGCCAGCAGCACAGGGGGAAGGTCCTACAATGAGCAGTTCTTC. Protein product: CASSTGGRSYNEQFF.

The table lists this clonotype with many counts. The chain links TRBV10-3 to TRBJ2-3; a possible D gene is TRBD2 (7 bases). Germline V gene sequence: CDR1 ENHRY, CDR2 SYGVKD. The germline V and J ends were trimmed by 6 bases and 2 bases, with 15 bases remaining between them. CDR3 length equals 15 residues. Here the CDR3 DNA reads TGTGCCATCAGCAAGGGGGGGCGGGTCACAGATACGCAGTATTTT. It codes for CAISKGGRVTDTQYF.

This clonotype occurred a few times. The chain recombines TRBV20-1 with TRBJ1-4, with D maybe TRBD1 (6 bases). Trimming removed 6 bases from V and 0 bases from J, with 20 bases in between. The germline V gene encodes CDR1 DFQATT and CDR2 SNEGSKA (reference sequence). CDR3 length: 17 amino acids. DNA of the CDR3: TGCAGTGCCATGACGAAGGGGGTGGAAGCAACTAATGAAAAACTGTTTTTT. As protein: CSAMTKGVEATNEKLFF.

The chain links TRBV20-1 to TRBJ1-2; D is unclear. The V gene lost 0 bases and the J gene lost 4 bases, with 21 bases spanning the gap. The CDR3 runs to 17 residues. Germline V gives CDR1 DFQATT, CDR2 SNEGSKA (reference sequence). This CDR3 is CSARDTLGSAGRYGYTF. For the CDR3, the DNA is TGCAGTGCTAGAGATACTTTAGGGTCCGCAGGCCGCTATGGCTACACCTTC.

The chain employs TRBV5-1 and TRBJ2-3; D possibly corresponds to TRBD2 (5 bases). The CDR3 runs to 11 residues. V lost 3 bases to trimming and J lost 12 bases, with 11 bases between them. Germline loops: CDR1 SGHRS, CDR2 YFSETQ. The CDR3 loop is CASSSGEFQYF. CDR3 bases: TGCGCCAGCAGCTCCGGGGAATTCCAGTATTTT.

There are many counts of this clonotype. J is TRBJ2-5 and V is TRBV12-3 or TRBV12-4, with D possibly matching TRBD1 (6 bases). Deletions cut 5 bases from V and 5 bases from J, with 12 bases between. This CDR3 spans 13 amino acids. The CDR3 DNA reads as TGTGCCAGCAGTCCACAGGGCCCGGAGACCCAGTACTTC. Its translation is CASSPQGPETQYF.

This chain uses TRBV9 with TRBJ2-3, with 7 nucleotides matching TRBD1. Germline V CDR1 and CDR2: SGDLS, YYNGEE. This CDR3 is 15 amino acids long. V shed 0 bases and J 6 bases; nucleotides not matched to a gene: 7. The CDR3 DNA reads as TGTGCCAGCAGCGTAGACGGGCAGGGGGTCGATACGCAGTATTTT. This translates into CASSVDGQGVDTQYF.

This chain joins TRBV20-1 and TRBJ1-1, with 7 positions matching TRBD1. The CDR3 is made up of 14 amino acids. The V gene end was trimmed by 2 bases and the J gene end by 3 bases; junction bases not matched to a gene: 6. Looked up from germline, CDR1 is DFQATT and CDR2 is SNEGSKA (reference sequence). The CDR3 DNA is TGCAGTGCTAGATCCAGGGGGGTCGACACTGAAGCTTTCTTT. It is translated as CSARSRGVDTEAFF.

The sample holds a few counts of this clonotype. V and J are TRBV7-2 and TRBJ1-2; no firm D call. V lost 0 bases, J lost 2 bases, and 10 bases lay in between. The CDR3 is 15 residues long. Germline values: CDR1 SGHTA, CDR2 FQGNSA. The CDR3 region is CASSLAVGVNYGYTF. The CDR3 nucleotides read TGTGCCAGCAGCTTAGCGGTCGGGGTGAACTATGGCTACACCTTC.

This chain connects TRBV28 to TRBJ2-1, with D perhaps matching TRBD1 (5 bases). Germline V gene lookup returns CDR1 MDHEN and CDR2 SYDVKM. The CDR3 is made up of 14 amino acids. V dropped 5 bases and J dropped 1 base, with 9 bases sitting between them. DNA for the CDR3: TGTGCCAGCAGTAAGACAGATTCCTACAATGAGCAGTTCTTC. Its protein product is CASSKTDSYNEQFF.

This clonotype was counted a few times. The chain uses TRBV5-6 and TRBJ2-5; TRBD2 is a possible D gene (6 bases). This CDR3 region has 13 residues. The germline V gene has CDR1 SGHDT and CDR2 YYEEEE. Deletions cut 4 bases from V and 7 bases from J, with 14 bases between. The CDR3 spells CASSRDFDVTQYF. CDR3 DNA sequence: TGTGCCAGCAGCAGGGACTTCGATGTGACCCAGTACTTC. Using reference TRBV5-6 and TRBJ2-5 for the parts outside the CDR3, the full variable domain is DAGVTQSPTHLIKTRGQQVTLRCSPKSGHDTVSWYQQALGQGPQFIFQYYEEEERQRGNFPDRFSGHQFPNYSSELNVNALLLGDSALYLCASSRDFDVTQYFGPGTRLLVL.

This clonotype was detected many times. The chain recombines TRBV5-1 with TRBJ2-3; D is unresolved. The CDR3 sequence is 14 residues long. Trimming took 0 bases from V and 3 from J, leaving 8 bases between them. From germline, CDR1 is SGHRS and CDR2 YFSETQ. The CDR3 is CASSLGRKTDTQYF. The CDR3 DNA is TGCGCCAGCAGCTTGGGCAGGAAGACAGATACGCAGTATTTT.

This clonotype was seen many times. The chain combines TRBV5-6 with TRBJ2-1; 8 positions agree with TRBD2. This CDR3 has 16 residues. The V and J ends lost 0 bases and 1 base, in that order; junction bases with no gene match: 3. Germline CDR1 SGHDT, CDR2 YYEEEE. This CDR3 reads CASSLELAGSYNEQFF. The CDR3 nucleotides read TGTGCCAGCAGCTTGGAATTAGCGGGATCCTACAATGAGCAGTTCTTC.

The chain carries TRBV5-1 and TRBJ2-7; TRBD1 agrees at 7 bases. The CDR3 extends over 13 amino acids. V shed 7 bases and J 1 base; nucleotides not matched to a gene: 5. CDR1 is SGHRS, CDR2 YFSETQ, per germline. The CDR3 DNA sequence: TGCGCCAGCGGCGCAGGGGGTTCCTACGAGCAGTACTTC. This codes for CASGAGGSYEQYF.

This clonotype has ten or more counts. V gene TRBV11-2 combines with J gene TRBJ2-3, with 8 positions matching TRBD2. The germline V gene encodes CDR1 SGHAT and CDR2 FQNNGV. The CDR3 has 16 amino acids. J lost 5 bases, V lost 1 base, and 8 bases had no gene match. The CDR3 DNA reads TGTGCCAGCAGCTTAGGCCTGTGGACTAGCTTAGATACGCAGTATTTT. Translating gives CASSLGLWTSLDTQYF.

At least ten counts were recorded for this clonotype. The J gene is TRBJ2-7, the V gene TRBV5-1, with D perhaps matching TRBD1 (6 bases). The V gene's germline CDR1 is SGHRS and CDR2 YFSETQ. This CDR3 is built from 14 residues. V was cut by 4 bases and J by 4 bases, with 15 bases left in between. CDR3 nucleotides: TGCGCCAGCAGCCTGGACGGCAGGGGATACGAGCAGTACTTC. The encoded protein is CASSLDGRGYEQYF.

V is TRBV20-1 and J is TRBJ2-1; maybe TRBD2 (6 bases). CDR3 length equals 14 residues. In germline, CDR1 is DFQATT, CDR2 SNEGSKA (reference sequence). The germline V and J ends were trimmed by 3 bases and 2 bases, with 11 bases remaining between them. CDR3 DNA sequence: TGCAGTGCTAGTCCGCTAGCGCCCTACAATGAGCAGTTCTTC. Translated: CSASPLAPYNEQFF.

This clonotype came up many times. CDR3 in DNA: TGTGCCAGCAGCATCGCCCGGGGCTACGAGCAGTACTTC. This translates into CASSIARGYEQYF. The chain has TRBV21-1 and TRBJ2-7; the D segment call TRBD1 is taken from the table without a DNA check. TRBV21-1 represents a pseudogene. The CDR3 sequence is 13 residues long.

This clonotype was seen at least ten times. The chain uses TRBV29-1 and TRBJ1-5; no clear D. Trimming pared 5 bases from V and 4 bases from J, leaving 12 bases between. The length of the CDR3 is 13 residues. Germline V gene lookup returns CDR1 SQVTM and CDR2 ANQGSEA. CDR3 loop: CSVRGDQNQPQHF. The CDR3 region has the DNA TGCAGCGTTCGTGGAGACCAGAATCAGCCCCAGCATTTT.

This clonotype has a count of ten or more. The rearrangement joins TRBV12-3 or TRBV12-4 to TRBJ2-1; the match to TRBD2 covers 10 bases. After removal of 5 bases from V and 5 bases from J, the junction contained 9 bases not matched to a gene. CDR3 length: 16 amino acids. The CDR3 bases are TGTGCCAGCAGTGACCCCGGGACTAGCGTTAACAATGAGCAGTTCTTC. It yields the protein CASSDPGTSVNNEQFF.

This chain links TRBV20-1 with TRBJ2-3; the D gene is possibly TRBD1 (6 bases). CDR3 length: 13 amino acids. Germline V lookup: CDR1 DFQATT, CDR2 SNEGSKA (reference sequence). The ends were cut back, 4 bases at V and 3 bases at J, with 11 bases in the middle. The CDR3 loop reads CSANRDTTDTQYF. The CDR3 DNA follows: TGCAGTGCTAACCGGGACACTACAGATACGCAGTATTTT.

The chain is built from TRBV7-2 and TRBJ2-3, with 11 bases matching TRBD2. CDR3 length: 17 residues. The germline CDR1 and CDR2 sequences are SGHTA and FQGNSA. V trimming: 5 bases; J trimming: 4 bases; junction bases outside the gene matches: 11. The CDR3 sequence: CASSLWTSGSYPDTQYF. The CDR3 region has the DNA TGTGCCAGCAGCCTCTGGACTAGCGGGTCGTATCCAGATACGCAGTATTTT.

The chain joins TRBV4-1 to TRBJ1-3; no reliable D call. The length of the CDR3 is 16 residues. V shed 0 bases and J shed 1 base, with 10 bases lying between them. Germline CDR1 and CDR2: MGHRA and YSYEKL. The CDR3 DNA sequence: TGCGCCAGCAGCCAAGATAAGATCCGGTCTGGAAACACCATATATTTT. Encoded protein: CASSQDKIRSGNTIYF.

The genes are TRBV30 and TRBJ2-1; D is possibly TRBD1 or TRBD2 (6 bases each). CDR3 size: 15 residues. Germline V gene sequence: CDR1 GTSNPN, CDR2 SVGIG (reference sequence). V was pared by 0 bases and J by 4 bases, with 13 bases between. The DNA for the CDR3 is TGTGCCTGGAGTGTAGCCGGGGGCGCTTACAATGAGCAGTTCTTC. This translates into CAWSVAGGAYNEQFF.

The rearrangement joins TRBV11-2 to TRBJ2-7; D remains ambiguous. The CDR3 contains 12 residues. V lost 5 bases and J 5 bases, leaving 10 bases between the germline ends. Germline CDR1 and CDR2: SGHAT and FQNNGV. The CDR3 bases are TGTGCCAGCAGCAATACTCGACACGAGCAGTACTTC. Amino acids: CASSNTRHEQYF.

The chain couples TRBV6-5 to TRBJ2-5; 9 nucleotides line up with TRBD2. Trimming took 0 bases from V and 2 from J; bases not matched to a gene: 4. Germline values: CDR1 MNHEY, CDR2 SVGAGI. The CDR3 extends over 16 amino acids. This CDR3 is CASSYSRGRAQETQYF. DNA of the CDR3: TGTGCCAGCAGTTACTCTCGCGGGAGGGCACAAGAGACCCAGTACTTC.

This clonotype came up many times. The chain carries TRBV20-1 and TRBJ2-1, with D perhaps matching TRBD2 (5 bases). Per the germline V gene, CDR1 is DFQATT and CDR2 is SNEGSKA (reference sequence). Deletions cut 8 bases from V and 5 bases from J, with 10 bases between. This CDR3 has 11 amino acids. CDR3 protein: CSRGLNNEQFF. In nucleotides, the CDR3 is TGCAGTCGAGGACTCAACAATGAGCAGTTCTTC.

The chain has TRBV6-1 and TRBJ2-3, with 10 bases identical to TRBD1. The CDR3 length is 14 residues. CDR1 and CDR2 (germline): MNHNS, SASEGT. J lost 6 bases, V lost 5 bases, and 5 bases had no gene match. The CDR3 protein is CASSPGQGYDTQYF. CDR3 sequence (DNA): TGTGCCAGCAGTCCGGGACAGGGGTATGATACGCAGTATTTT.

This clonotype was seen a few times. The V call is TRBV6-1, the J call TRBJ2-3, with D maybe TRBD2 (5 bases). V dropped 1 base and J dropped 1 base, with 9 bases sitting between them. Germline CDR1 reads MNHNS; CDR2 reads SASEGT. There are 15 residues in the CDR3. The CDR3 loop is CASSEGAGGTDTQYF. Here the CDR3 DNA reads TGTGCCAGCAGTGAAGGGGCCGGGGGCACAGATACGCAGTATTTT.

This chain joins TRBV12-3 or TRBV12-4 and TRBJ2-1, with TRBD2 identical over 10 bases. This CDR3 has 17 amino acids. V lost 8 bases to trimming and J lost 0 bases; unmatched junction nucleotides: 10. The CDR3 DNA sequence: TGTGCCAGCGGATGGGGTAGCGGGAGGTTCTCCTACAATGAGCAGTTCTTC. The encoded protein is CASGWGSGRFSYNEQFF.